This T cell receptor (beta chain) was documented in a study of metastatic and nonmetastatic thyroid tumors (dated by TCRdb to the early 2020s). Study-level background: The researchers compared repertoires between peripheral blood samples and tumor or nodule tissue samples from patients with malignant or benign thyroid disease.

The CDR1 and CDR2 encoded by the germline V gene (reference sequence) are DFQATT and SNEGSKA. The V end loses 6 bases and the J end loses 1 base, and a stretch of 9 bases separates them. The CDR3 measures 12 amino acids from cysteine to phenylalanine. The CDR3 DNA has 36 bases and is translated from base 1. The paper as a whole reports these results and caveats: In both blood and tumor samples, malignant tumors were reported to have significantly higher TCR beta diversity than benign nodules.

This clone appeared many times. Its antigen remains unidentified. Per-base quality was not reported, and no clone a single base away is much larger than it. Preparation of the library involved PCR. Sequencing used an Illumina HiSeq 4000. The TCR beta-chain CDR3 region of each patient was profiled by high-throughput sequencing. The authors processed their data as follows. Drawing on CDR3 differences between clinicopathological groups, the researchers built a classifier meant to tell apart patients with distant-metastatic papillary thyroid cancer. The Shannon index was used to measure repertoire diversity, and the Morisita-Horn index was used to measure how similar tumor and blood repertoires were. Using fastp trimming at Q25 and MiXCR clonotype assembly, TCRdb reanalyzed the public sequencing data and kept in-frame beta chains. The V and J calls and clone size are TCRdb's, not the authors'. In all, the sample holds approximately 58,000 clones, and approximately 20% of those were seen once. The top ten clones comprise under 4.5% of the sample.

None of the patients had been given any treatment before thyroid surgery. Using T-cell receptor beta sequencing, the researchers looked back retrospectively at clinical samples from patients, gathered between the early 2010s and the late 2010s. This receptor was taken from a female donor with papillary thyroid cancer or a benign thyroid nodule (not recorded which). Some clones in this sample may be carry-over from other donors' samples. The chain links TRBV20-1 with TRBJ1-1; the D gene lacks a confident call. Sequencing was carried out using blood. The CDR3 has the sequence CSAYSGNTEAFF. The sequence in DNA is TGCAGTGCCTACTCAGGGAACACTGAAGCTTTCTTT.